Each of the 30 T cell receptor beta chains below was sequenced from the same sample in a study of tumor-infiltrating lymphocytes in localized non-small cell lung cancer. Assay used: immunoSEQ multiplex PCR; TCRdb lists only in-frame clones, some missing. This sample has over 15,000 clones; about three quarters occur once, and the top ten carry around 6%. Sequencing was done on a sample of lung tumor tissue. The receptors stem from a human donor with non-small cell lung cancer.

This clone has more than one count but fewer than ten. The V and J genes are TRBV5-1 and TRBJ1-1; D not resolved. This CDR3 is 14 amino acids long. Trimming pared 3 bases from V and 1 base from J, leaving 10 bases between. The germline V gene has CDR1 SGHRS and CDR2 YFSETQ. The CDR3 region is CASSSGPSNTEAFF. CDR3 DNA: TGCGCCAGCAGCTCCGGACCGTCGAACACTGAAGCTTTCTTT.

This clone has more than one count but fewer than ten. The V gene is TRBV5-1, the J gene TRBJ1-1; D is uncertain. Germline CDR1 reads SGHRS; CDR2 reads YFSETQ. The CDR3 runs 11 residues. Trimming took 5 bases from V and 5 from J, leaving 7 bases between them. The CDR3 loop is CASSRGTEAFF. The CDR3, as DNA: TGCGCCAGCAGTAGAGGAACTGAAGCTTTCTTT.

This clone was recorded a few times. This chain connects TRBV7-9 to TRBJ2-1; 8 nucleotides align to TRBD1. Germline V gene data show CDR1 as SEHNR and CDR2 as FQNEAQ (reference sequence). The CDR3 is 16 amino acids. Losses at the gene ends were 4 bases for V and 7 bases for J; bases not matched to a gene: 12. Here the CDR3 reads CASSSWTGSLGNEQFF. CDR3 bases: TGTGCCAGCAGCTCCTGGACAGGGAGCCTGGGGAATGAGCAGTTCTTC. Using reference TRBV7-9 and TRBJ2-1 for the parts outside the CDR3, the full variable domain is DTGVSQNPRHKITKRGQNVTFRCDPISEHNRLYWYRQTLGQGPEFLTYFQNEAQLEKSRLLSDRFSAERPKGSFSTLEIQRTEQGDSAMYLCASSSWTGSLGNEQFFGPGTRLTVL.

This clone was recorded a few times. This chain uses TRBV11-3 with TRBJ1-2; no clear D. The germline CDR1 and CDR2 sequences are SGHNT and YENEEA. V was clipped by 3 bases and J by 0 bases, with 5 bases between them. The CDR3 is 13 amino acids. The DNA of the CDR3 is TGTGCCAGCAGCTTCCGAGCTAACTATGGCTACACCTTC. Amino acids: CASSFRANYGYTF.

This clone came up once. J is TRBJ1-2 and V is TRBV28; D is perhaps TRBD1 (5 bases). The CDR3 spans 14 residues. V was shortened by 6 bases and J by 1 base, with 12 bases between the two germline ends. Germline V gene data show CDR1 as MDHEN and CDR2 as SYDVKM. As DNA, the CDR3 is TGTGCCAGCAGCACCACTCAGGGTAACTATGGCTACACCTTC. Translating it yields CASSTTQGNYGYTF.

The chain is built from TRBV11-3 and TRBJ2-3; 10 positions agree with TRBD2. From germline, CDR1 is SGHNT and CDR2 YENEEA. Losses at the gene ends were 5 bases for V and 1 base for J; bases not matched to a gene: 12. The CDR3 has 18 residues. The CDR3 protein is CASSQFSGGAFGTDTQYF. As DNA, the CDR3 is TGTGCCAGCAGCCAGTTCAGCGGGGGGGCGTTCGGCACAGATACGCAGTATTTT.

The J gene is TRBJ2-3, the V gene TRBV7-2; no definite D call. This CDR3 is 12 amino acids long. The V gene's germline CDR1 is SGHTA and CDR2 FQGNSA. V was shortened by 4 bases and J by 0 bases, with 2 bases between the two germline ends. CDR3 protein: CASSSSTDTQYF. DNA for the CDR3: TGTGCCAGCAGCTCTAGCACAGATACGCAGTATTTT.

This clone appeared a single time. The rearrangement links TRBV6-1 to TRBJ1-5; no definite D call. There are 14 residues in the CDR3. Per the germline V gene, CDR1 is MNHNS and CDR2 is SASEGT. V shed 7 bases and J shed 3 bases, with 13 bases lying between them. CDR3 loop: CASTDPTPNQPQHF. For the CDR3, the DNA is TGTGCCAGCACTGACCCTACCCCCAATCAGCCCCAGCATTTT.

Only a few counts were recorded for this clone. The V and J genes are TRBV30 and TRBJ1-2; D not resolved. CDR3 length: 13 residues. Germline CDR1 and CDR2: GTSNPN and SVGIG (reference sequence). With 4 bases removed from V and 1 base from J, the gap between germline ends came to 10 bases. CDR3 loop: CAWIDGGNYGYTF. The CDR3 region has the DNA TGTGCCTGGATTGACGGCGGTAACTATGGCTACACCTTC.

The chain links TRBV19 to TRBJ2-5; 8 positions match TRBD1. V lost 5 bases to trimming and J lost 1 base; unmatched junction nucleotides: 6. The CDR3 is made up of 15 amino acids. Per the germline V gene, CDR1 is LNHDA and CDR2 is SQIVND (reference sequence). The CDR3 DNA sequence: TGTGCCAGTAGTCTTGGGACAGGCGTCCAAGAGACCCAGTACTTC. Translation: CASSLGTGVQETQYF.

The J gene is TRBJ2-2, the V gene TRBV7-2, with 7 bases matching TRBD2. Per the germline V gene, CDR1 is SGHTA and CDR2 is FQGNSA. Trimming took 4 bases from V and 7 from J; bases not matched to a gene: 15. This CDR3 spans 17 amino acids. In DNA form, the CDR3 reads TGTGCCAGCAGCTCGTCGGGACTACGGGGGGTTGGCGGGGAGCTGTTTTTT. It encodes CASSSSGLRGVGGELFF.

This clone has only a few counts. This sequence joins TRBV6-6 and TRBJ2-5; D gene uncertain. V lost 5 bases, J lost 5 bases, and 9 bases lay in between. The CDR3 is made up of 12 amino acids. Germline CDR1 and CDR2: MNHNY and SVGAGI (reference sequence). The CDR3 DNA is TGTGCCAGCAGTCATGGACCGGAGACCCAGTACTTC. It translates to CASSHGPETQYF.

The chain recombines TRBV21-1 with TRBJ1-1; the table names TRBD1, a call not compared with the DNA. TRBV21-1 is marked as a pseudogene. The CDR3 loop spans 17 amino acids. The CDR3 is CASSKERGQGQNTEAFF. In DNA form, the CDR3 reads TGTGCCAGCAGCAAAGAGAGGGGACAGGGGCAAAACACTGAAGCTTTCTTT.

Comments on this clone: The same CDR3 arises from other DNA sequences in this sample as well. The V gene is TRBV10-2, the J gene TRBJ1-2, with D unresolved. The CDR3 is 13 amino acids. Trimming removed 2 bases from V and 4 bases from J, with 8 bases in between. The germline V gene encodes CDR1 WSHSY and CDR2 SAAADI. CDR3 sequence: CASSEREAYGYTF. The CDR3 nucleotides are TGCGCCAGCAGTGAGAGGGAGGCCTATGGCTACACCTTC.

This chain joins TRBV28 and TRBJ2-3, with 9 bases lining up with TRBD1. The CDR3 is made up of 13 amino acids. CDR1 is MDHEN, CDR2 SYDVKM, per germline. Germline trimming cut 5 bases from V and 4 bases from J; bases unmatched to any gene: 1. Here the CDR3 reads CASSRTGADTQYF. DNA for the CDR3: TGTGCCAGCAGTCGGACAGGGGCAGATACGCAGTATTTT. The whole variable domain, filled in from reference TRBV28 and TRBJ2-3, reads DVKVTQSSRYLVKRTGEKVFLECVQDMDHENMFWYRQDPGLGLRLIYFSYDVKMKEKGDIPEGYSVSREKKERFSLILESASTNQTSMYLCASSRTGADTQYFGPGTRLTVL.

The V and J genes are TRBV30 and TRBJ2-7; 12 bases line up with TRBD2. Germline V gene data show CDR1 as GTSNPN and CDR2 as SVGIG (reference sequence). The CDR3 covers 14 residues. V dropped 5 bases and J dropped 1; count of bases not matched to a gene: 3. CDR3 loop: CAWAGLAGSYEQYF. The CDR3 DNA is TGTGCCTGGGCGGGACTAGCGGGTTCCTACGAGCAGTACTTC.

This clone was recorded only once. The genes are TRBV6-5 and TRBJ2-2; D ambiguous. The germline gives CDR1 MNHEY, CDR2 SVGAGI. This CDR3 contains 13 residues. The ends were cut back, 6 bases at V and 1 base at J, with 6 bases in the middle. As DNA, the CDR3 is TGTGCCAGCAGATATCTGAACACCGGGGAGCTGTTTTTT. This codes for CASRYLNTGELFF.

V gene TRBV30 combines with J gene TRBJ1-4; tentatively, D is TRBD1 (5 bases). The CDR3 runs 13 residues. Germline V gene lookup returns CDR1 GTSNPN and CDR2 SVGIG (reference sequence). The V end lost 0 bases, the J end lost 7 bases, and 9 bases lay between the germline ends. For the CDR3, the DNA is TGTGCCTGGAGTGTCCAGGGTGTTGAAAAACTGTTTTTT. This sequence encodes CAWSVQGVEKLFF.

On this clone: At the DNA level, this CDR3 is encoded by other sequences in the same sample as well. The CDR3 is CASSVGGETQYF. CDR3 nucleotide sequence: TGTGCCAGCAGCGTAGGTGGAGAGACCCAGTACTTC. The chain links TRBV9 to TRBJ2-5; no clear D gene. CDR1 SGDLS and CDR2 YYNGEE come from the germline V gene. V was cut by 0 bases and J by 4 bases, with 4 bases left in between. The CDR3 length is 12 residues. Complete variable domain (other parts from reference TRBV9 and TRBJ2-5): DSGVTQTPKHLITATGQRVTLRCSPRSGDLSVYWYQQSLDQGLQFLIQYYNGEERAKGNILERFSAQQFPDLHSELNLSSLELGDSALYFCASSVGGETQYFGPGTRLLVL.

The chain combines TRBV7-2 with TRBJ2-5; 10 bases are a match to TRBD1. V trimming: 5 bases; J trimming: 5 bases; junction bases outside the gene matches: 5. The CDR3 has 14 amino acids. The germline V gene has CDR1 SGHTA and CDR2 FQGNSA. The CDR3 DNA is TGTGCCAGCAGCCCGTGGACAGGGGGTGAGACCCAGTACTTC. The encoded protein is CASSPWTGGETQYF.

This clone was detected a few times. The chain carries TRBV7-9 and TRBJ1-2; 10 positions match TRBD1. The V gene's germline CDR1 is SEHNR and CDR2 FQNEAQ (reference sequence). This CDR3 spans 16 amino acids. V trimming: 2 bases; J trimming: 8 bases; junction bases outside the gene matches: 11. The CDR3 loop is CASSLTDRGRGRGYTF. CDR3 DNA: TGTGCCAGCAGCTTAACCGACAGGGGGCGCGGCCGGGGCTACACCTTC. The full variable domain, in which reference TRBV7-9 and TRBJ1-2 provide the parts outside the CDR3, is DTGVSQNPRHKITKRGQNVTFRCDPISEHNRLYWYRQTLGQGPEFLTYFQNEAQLEKSRLLSDRFSAERPKGSFSTLEIQRTEQGDSAMYLCASSLTDRGRGRGYTFGSGTRLTVV.

V is TRBV21-1 and J is TRBJ2-7; the table's D gene call, TRBD1, was not cross checked with the DNA. TRBV21-1 is a documented pseudogene. There are 10 residues in the CDR3. CDR3 in DNA: TGTGCCAGCGGCCCAGGGACAATGGGCTTC. It translates to CASGPGTMGF.

The chain uses TRBV27 and TRBJ2-3; no clear D. From germline, CDR1 is MNHEY and CDR2 SMNVEV (reference sequence). This CDR3 has 13 amino acids. Trimming pared 2 bases from V and 6 bases from J, leaving 9 bases between. CDR3 residues: CASSLGERDTQYF. DNA of the CDR3: TGTGCCAGCAGTTTAGGGGAACGGGATACGCAGTATTTT.

This chain joins TRBV28 and TRBJ1-6; maybe TRBD1 (5 bases). Trimming stripped 7 bases from V and 2 bases from J, with 15 bases between. This CDR3 comprises 16 residues. In germline, CDR1 is MDHEN, CDR2 SYDVKM. Here the CDR3 DNA reads TGTGCCAGCATCAGCCCGGGGGAGACCTATAATTCACCCCTCCACTTT. Protein product: CASISPGETYNSPLHF.

This clone appeared a few times. This chain uses TRBV5-5 with TRBJ2-7, with 15 positions matching TRBD2. CDR3 length: 16 residues. CDR1 SGHKS and CDR2 YYEKEE come from the germline V gene (reference sequence). Trimming cost V 4 bases and J 4 bases; bases outside gene matches: 6. This CDR3 reads CASSVGLAGGSYEQYF. The CDR3 DNA sequence: TGTGCCAGCAGCGTAGGACTAGCGGGAGGGTCTTACGAGCAGTACTTC.

The V and J genes are TRBV7-9 and TRBJ2-7; either TRBD1 or TRBD2 may fit D (5 bases each). The V gene lost 5 bases and the J gene lost 7 bases, with 18 bases spanning the gap. CDR1 and CDR2 from the germline V gene are SEHNR and FQNEAQ (reference sequence). The CDR3 runs 14 residues. The CDR3 is CASSPRDPPFEQYF. In nucleotides, the CDR3 is TGTGCCAGCAGCCCGAGGGACCCTCCATTTGAGCAGTACTTC.

CDR3 region: CASSTIGGGRGRVYGYTF. DNA of the CDR3: TGCGCCAGCAGCACAATAGGCGGAGGCAGGGGGCGAGTCTATGGCTACACCTTC. The V and J genes are TRBV4-3 and TRBJ1-2, with TRBD1 identical over 8 bases. The length of the CDR3 is 18 residues. From germline, CDR1 is LGHNA and CDR2 YSLEER. Trimming removed 5 bases from V and 4 bases from J; junction bases left unmatched: 18.

The chain links TRBV19 to TRBJ2-1; the match to TRBD2 covers 12 bases. CDR1 is LNHDA, CDR2 SQIVND, per germline (reference sequence). This CDR3 is 19 amino acids long. The trim removed 2 bases at V and 4 bases at J, leaving 12 bases unmatched. CDR3 protein: CASSISPPSGRARYNEQFF. The CDR3 nucleotides are TGTGCCAGTAGTATAAGCCCTCCTAGCGGGAGGGCCAGGTACAATGAGCAGTTCTTC.

The CDR3 is CAWSVATGISVYTF. The CDR3 DNA is TGTGCCTGGAGTGTAGCCACAGGGATCAGTGTGTACACCTTC. The rearrangement links TRBV30 to TRBJ1-2; TRBD1 is a possible D gene (6 bases). The germline V and J ends were trimmed by 0 bases and 11 bases, with 19 bases remaining between them. This CDR3 contains 14 residues. Germline loops: CDR1 GTSNPN, CDR2 SVGIG (reference sequence).

The chain joins TRBV28 to TRBJ2-7; 14 bases are a match to TRBD2. Trimming at V came to 10 bases and at J to 6 bases, leaving 11 bases not matched to a gene. Germline loops: CDR1 MDHEN, CDR2 SYDVKM. The CDR3 runs 15 residues. CDR3 loop: CATRPGTSGSGEQYF. In DNA form, the CDR3 reads TGTGCCACCAGACCCGGGACTAGCGGGAGTGGCGAGCAGTACTTC.